In this sample, the clone carrying this TCR beta chain is medium-sized. What it binds is not known. Separate cDNA molecules each had unique molecular identifiers attached to them. TCRdb processed the 5' RACE reads anew with MiXCR; each CDR3 protein has one entry. The table shows about 76,000 distinct CDR3 sequences, with about 11% occurring only once. V trimming: 2 bases; J trimming: 4 bases; junction bases outside the gene matches: 8. The CDR3 extends over 17 amino acids. Germline CDR1 reads MNHNY; CDR2 reads SVGAGI (reference sequence). The sample originates from a study of early T cells in non-severe SARS-CoV-2 infection. Across the whole study: Bulk RNA taken from unsorted whole blood was sequenced, leaving chains unpaired. Whole-study results and caveats: The matching step, a VDJdb search, favored anti-spike CD8 responses and missed private and CD4 specificities.

The sequenced sample was whole blood. The chain employs TRBV6-6 and TRBJ1-2, with TRBD1 matching 12 bases. The receptor's source is an adult who was a healthcare worker with PCR-confirmed SARS-CoV-2 infection or an uninfected control (not recorded which). CDR3 residues: CASSYTGTGGGVYGYTF. DNA for the CDR3: TGTGCCAGCAGTTACACCGGGACAGGGGGCGGTGTCTATGGCTACACCTTC.